This T cell receptor beta chain was sequenced in a study of T cell responses to AZD1222 COVID-19 vaccine. Sequencing used immunoSEQ multiplex PCR; TCRdb keeps in-frame clones, though not all of them. The repertoire holds 150,000 to 200,000 clones, 75% to 90% seen once, with about 2.5% in the top ten. The V end was cut by 3 bases, the J end by 11 bases, with 8 bases between. CDR1 SNHLY and CDR2 FYNNEI come from the germline V gene. This CDR3 spans 11 amino acids. The input for sequencing was peripheral blood, taken on day 0 of MenACWY control vaccination. V gene TRBV2 combines with J gene TRBJ1-5; no definite D call. The receptor comes from an adult in good health. The CDR3: CASSEGWAQHF. Here the CDR3 DNA reads TGTGCCAGCAGTGAGGGTTGGGCCCAGCATTTT.